This TCR beta chain was profiled in a study of metastatic and nonmetastatic thyroid tumors. Study-level background: Malignant thyroid and benign thyroid patients provided blood and tumor or nodule tissue whose repertoires were compared.

This clone showed up many times. Antigen specificity is unknown. Before thyroid surgery, none of the patients had received any treatment. Regarding the study as a whole: Across blood and tumor, TCR beta diversity in malignant thyroid tumors was reportedly significantly higher than in benign nodules.

The V and J ends lost 7 bases and 3 bases respectively, with 16 bases between them. CDR3 length: 14 residues. Germline CDR1 SQVTM, CDR2 ANQGSEA. The authors' processing: Clinicopathological groups supplied CDR3 differences that were used to build a distant-metastasis classifier for papillary thyroid cancer. TCRdb reprocessed the PCR reads using MiXCR. V and J calls and clone size were set by TCRdb, not the authors. The sample includes fewer than 50,000 clones, 16% of them seen just once. Specimen: blood. The sequence was obtained from a female donor with papillary thyroid cancer or a benign thyroid nodule (not recorded which). Some clones in this sample may be carry-over from other donors' samples. The J gene is TRBJ2-1, the V gene TRBV29-1, with D maybe TRBD2 (6 bases). The CDR3 loop is CSAKGGYNYNEQFF. DNA for the CDR3: TGCAGCGCAAAAGGAGGGTATAACTACAATGAGCAGTTCTTC.